The next 27 T cell receptor beta chains were all read from a single sample in a study of blood T cell repertoires in COVID-19. The assay was immunoSEQ multiplex PCR, and TCRdb's table has in-frame clones only and misses some. The profile covers around 260,000 clones, with roughly 88% appearing a single time and about 0.7% taken by the ten largest. The sequencing sample was made of peripheral blood. These TCRs come from a human donor in a cohort sampled during active COVID-19.

The chain links TRBV7-6 to TRBJ1-1; 7 bases align to TRBD1. This CDR3 has 15 amino acids. V shed 3 bases and J 5 bases; nucleotides not matched to a gene: 9. Germline CDR1 and CDR2: SGHVS and FNYEAQ. CDR3 in amino acids: CASSFSSTGETEAFF. The CDR3 DNA reads as TGTGCCAGCAGCTTCTCCTCCACAGGGGAAACTGAAGCTTTCTTT.

The CDR3 DNA is TGTGCCAGCAGCTTCGGGGATACTGAAGCTTTCTTT. Translating gives CASSFGDTEAFF. The rearrangement links TRBV7-9 to TRBJ1-1; no definite D call. This CDR3 has 12 residues. V gave up 3 bases and J gave up 5 bases, with 7 bases separating them. CDR1 SEHNR and CDR2 FQNEAQ come from the germline V gene (reference sequence).

V and J are TRBV5-1 and TRBJ1-3; D is undetermined. The CDR3 has 14 residues. Per the germline V gene, CDR1 is SGHRS and CDR2 is YFSETQ. The V and J ends lost 0 bases and 0 bases respectively, with 4 bases between them. The CDR3 loop is CASSLDFSGNTIYF. Written as DNA, the CDR3 is TGCGCCAGCAGCTTGGACTTCTCTGGAAACACCATATATTTT. The full variable domain, in which reference TRBV5-1 and TRBJ1-3 provide the parts outside the CDR3, is KAGVTQTPRYLIKTRGQQVTLSCSPISGHRSVSWYQQTPGQGLQFLFEYFSETQRNKGNFPGRFSGRQFSNSRSEMNVSTLELGDSALYLCASSLDFSGNTIYFGEGSWLTVV.

The V call is TRBV27, the J call TRBJ2-7, with D unresolved. This CDR3 is 14 amino acids long. Germline V gene data show CDR1 as MNHEY and CDR2 as SMNVEV (reference sequence). Trimming shortened V by 6 bases and J by 3 bases, and 15 bases separated the two germline ends. The CDR3 DNA sequence: TGTGCCAGCAGCCCCTCCCCCGGGTTCTACGAGCAGTACTTC. Residues: CASSPSPGFYEQYF.

The V and J genes are TRBV6-1 and TRBJ1-2, with D unclear. Trimming left V 1 base short and J 4 bases short, with 10 bases between. In germline, CDR1 is MNHNS, CDR2 SASEGT. The CDR3 length is 14 residues. In DNA, the CDR3 is TGTGCCAGCAGTGAAGAGGCAGGCCTCTATGGCTACACCTTC. Translating gives CASSEEAGLYGYTF.

The chain employs TRBV4-3 and TRBJ2-7; D call uncertain. V was shortened by 0 bases and J by 0 bases, with 12 bases between the two germline ends. There are 16 residues in the CDR3. Germline lookup yields CDR1 LGHNA and CDR2 YSLEER. In DNA form, the CDR3 reads TGCGCCAGCAGCCAAGATGCTGATCGGGTCTCCTACGAGCAGTACTTC. Translating it yields CASSQDADRVSYEQYF.

CDR3 DNA: TGTGCCAGCAGCCTAGACAGGGACACTGAAGCTTTCTTT. Translating gives CASSLDRDTEAFF. The chain has TRBV9 and TRBJ1-1, with 7 bases fitting TRBD1. The V gene's germline CDR1 is SGDLS and CDR2 YYNGEE. V dropped 4 bases and J dropped 3; count of bases not matched to a gene: 3. The CDR3 has 13 residues.

This chain joins TRBV10-3 and TRBJ1-5, with D perhaps matching TRBD1 (6 bases). This CDR3 comprises 15 residues. CDR1 and CDR2 (germline): ENHRY, SYGVKD. V lost 0 bases to trimming and J lost 4 bases, with 10 bases between them. The CDR3 region is CAISESRGANQPQHF. CDR3 DNA: TGTGCCATCAGTGAGTCCAGGGGCGCAAATCAGCCCCAGCATTTT.

This rearrangement joins TRBV6-2 or TRBV6-3 to TRBJ1-6, with 7 bases aligning to TRBD1. Per germline, CDR1 MNHEY and CDR2 SVGEGT. This CDR3 has 16 residues. With V trimmed by 2 bases and J by 6 bases, 7 bases remained unmatched. Here the CDR3 reads CASSYPTGLLNSPLHF. DNA of the CDR3: TGTGCCAGCAGTTACCCGACAGGGCTCCTTAATTCACCCCTCCACTTT.

This sequence joins TRBV7-9 and TRBJ1-4, with 7 bases lining up with TRBD1. Trimming took 11 bases from V and 7 from J; bases not matched to a gene: 10. CDR1 SEHNR and CDR2 FQNEAQ come from the germline V gene (reference sequence). The CDR3 has 13 amino acids. The CDR3, as DNA: TGTGCCCTAACGGCTAGGGACAGTGAAAAACTGTTTTTT. Translation gives CALTARDSEKLFF.

The chain employs TRBV10-2 and TRBJ2-4; 7 nucleotides match TRBD2. The CDR3 contains 17 residues. V trimming: 0 bases; J trimming: 2 bases; junction bases outside the gene matches: 7. The germline V gene has CDR1 WSHSY and CDR2 SAAADI. CDR3 sequence reads: CASSESIGGVSKNIQYF. The CDR3 coding sequence is TGCGCCAGCAGTGAGTCGATTGGGGGGGTTTCCAAAAACATTCAGTACTTC.

The genes are TRBV7-2 and TRBJ1-1, with D perhaps matching TRBD1 (5 bases). The CDR3 spans 14 residues. The germline V gene encodes CDR1 SGHTA and CDR2 FQGNSA. The V end was cut by 1 base, the J end by 4 bases, with 10 bases between. For the CDR3, the DNA is TGTGCCAGCAGCTTAGTAGTGGGGGGCACTGAAGCTTTCTTT. This translates into CASSLVVGGTEAFF. Full variable domain (remainder filled in from reference TRBV7-2 and TRBJ1-1): GAGVSQSPSNKVTEKGKDVELRCDPISGHTALYWYRQSLGQGLEFLIYFQGNSAPDKSGLPSDRFSAERTGGSVSTLTIQRTQQEDSAVYLCASSLVVGGTEAFFGQGTRLTVV.

The CDR3 here is CASSMGQGAYQPQHF. The DNA for the CDR3 is TGTGCCAGTAGTATGGGCCAGGGGGCCTATCAGCCCCAGCATTTT. The rearrangement uses TRBV19 and TRBJ1-5, with 8 bases aligning to TRBD1. The CDR3 sequence is 15 residues long. The trim removed 3 bases at V and 5 bases at J, leaving 6 bases unmatched. Germline assignment: CDR1 LNHDA and CDR2 SQIVND (reference sequence).

The sample holds one count of this clone. The rearrangement links TRBV4-1 to TRBJ2-2; the D gene is possibly TRBD1 (5 bases). The CDR3 contains 16 residues. V was shortened by 1 base and J by 2 bases, with 11 bases between the two germline ends. Germline V gene lookup returns CDR1 MGHRA and CDR2 YSYEKL. Here the CDR3 reads CASSQVFGHNTGELFF. In nucleotides, the CDR3 is TGCGCCAGCAGCCAAGTGTTTGGACACAACACCGGGGAGCTGTTTTTT.

The chain uses TRBV18 and TRBJ1-2; 7 nucleotides match TRBD1. Trimming at V came to 5 bases and at J to 3 bases, leaving 6 bases not matched to a gene. This CDR3 contains 14 residues. Germline V lookup: CDR1 KGHSH, CDR2 LQKENI. This CDR3 reads CASSSTTGDYGYTF. In nucleotides, the CDR3 is TGTGCCAGCTCATCAACCACAGGGGACTATGGCTACACCTTC.

The chain employs TRBV4-3 and TRBJ2-1; the D is unclear. Trimming left V 0 bases short and J 7 bases short, with 7 bases between. This CDR3 region has 13 residues. Germline V gives CDR1 LGHNA, CDR2 YSLEER. The CDR3 protein is CASSQDSGNEQFF. In DNA, the CDR3 is TGCGCCAGCAGCCAAGATTCCGGGAATGAGCAGTTCTTC.

The genes are TRBV5-5 and TRBJ2-3; 8 positions match TRBD2. V trimming: 3 bases; J trimming: 1 base; junction bases outside the gene matches: 7. Germline V gene lookup returns CDR1 SGHKS and CDR2 YYEKEE (reference sequence). The CDR3 is made up of 16 amino acids. CDR3 amino acids: CASSSLNSGGTDTQYF. Here the CDR3 DNA reads TGTGCCAGCAGCTCCTTAAATAGCGGGGGCACAGATACGCAGTATTTT.

This clone was observed a single time. The CDR3 bases are TGCAGCGCCCGGACAGGGCCGGGCACTGAAGCTTTCTTT. As protein: CSARTGPGTEAFF. The rearrangement links TRBV29-1 to TRBJ1-1; 8 bases map to TRBD1. The junction had 8 bases not matched to a gene; V was cut back by 7 bases and J by 4 bases. This CDR3 is 13 amino acids long. Germline assignment: CDR1 SQVTM and CDR2 ANQGSEA.

The V and J genes are TRBV27 and TRBJ1-1, with D unresolved. Germline V gene sequence: CDR1 MNHEY, CDR2 SMNVEV (reference sequence). The V and J ends lost 0 bases and 4 bases respectively, with 12 bases between them. This CDR3 has 15 amino acids. The CDR3 DNA sequence: TGTGCCAGCAGTTTATCCGTGATAAGAGGCACTGAAGCTTTCTTT. It yields the protein CASSLSVIRGTEAFF.

This clone came up once. V is TRBV27 and J is TRBJ2-6, with D uncertain. V was shortened by 4 bases and J by 1 base, with 14 bases between the two germline ends. From germline, CDR1 is MNHEY and CDR2 SMNVEV (reference sequence). The CDR3 contains 17 residues. CDR3 in amino acids: CASSSPPYWSGANVLTF. DNA for the CDR3: TGTGCCAGCAGTTCCCCGCCGTACTGGTCTGGGGCCAACGTCCTGACTTTC.

The gene calls are TRBV28 and TRBJ1-2; 7 nucleotides line up with TRBD1. Unmatched junction bases numbered 16, after V lost 5 bases and J lost 7 bases. Germline CDR1 reads MDHEN; CDR2 reads SYDVKM. This CDR3 is 16 amino acids long. For the CDR3, the DNA is TGTGCCAGCAGTGCTATAATTGGGACAGATCTTGGTGGCTACACCTTC. It specifies CASSAIIGTDLGGYTF.

This clone was seen once. The conserved phenylalanine or tryptophan normally closing the CDR3 is absent here, so this likely arose from a read error. The DNA is left out, because the CDR3 cannot be placed on it with certainty; the CDR3 is given as TCRdb lists it. This chain connects TRBV19 to TRBJ1-4; the table's D call, TRBD1, was not checked against the DNA. The CDR3 sequence runs 10 residues, both termini included. In germline, CDR1 is LNHDA, CDR2 SQIVND (reference sequence). CDR3 residues: CASSGPGPDP.

This chain joins TRBV7-8 and TRBJ1-2; 7 bases line up with TRBD1. This CDR3 has 17 residues. Germline values: CDR1 SGHVS, CDR2 FQNEAQ. Losses at the gene ends were 1 base for V and 6 bases for J; bases not matched to a gene: 14. For the CDR3, the DNA is TGTGCCAGCAGCTTAGGGAGGGGACAGAGGACCCCAGATGGCTACACCTTC. Amino acid sequence: CASSLGRGQRTPDGYTF.

This chain joins TRBV6-2 or TRBV6-3 and TRBJ1-2, with TRBD1 matching 11 bases. The CDR3 runs to 16 residues. Germline assignment: CDR1 MNHEY and CDR2 SVGEGT. The V segment lost 0 bases and the J segment 3 bases; nucleotides outside the gene matches: 3. As DNA, the CDR3 is TGTGCCAGCAGTTACTCGAGGGACAGGGGGGACTATGGCTACACCTTC. Translation: CASSYSRDRGDYGYTF.

The chain has TRBV1 and TRBJ2-1; whether TRBD2, the table's D call, matches the DNA was not checked. TRBV1 is labeled a pseudogene. This CDR3 region has 12 residues. This CDR3 is CTSSQAGREQFF. CDR3 coding DNA: TGCACCAGCAGCCAAGCTGGGAGGGAGCAGTTCTTC.

The J gene is TRBJ2-2, the V gene TRBV10-3, with D unresolved. The CDR3 length is 13 residues. CDR1 and CDR2 from the germline V gene are ENHRY and SYGVKD. Trimming removed 3 bases at V and 2 bases at J, with 4 bases between. CDR3 sequence: CAISEQNTGELFF. The CDR3 coding sequence is TGTGCCATCAGTGAACAAAACACCGGGGAGCTGTTTTTT.

The V and J genes are TRBV5-8 and TRBJ1-1, with D unresolved. Deletions cut 3 bases from V and 3 bases from J, with 3 bases between. Germline V CDR1 and CDR2: SGHTS, YDEGEE. The CDR3 sequence is 11 residues long. The CDR3 bases are TGTGCCAGCAGCTCTTACACTGAAGCTTTCTTT. As protein: CASSSYTEAFF.